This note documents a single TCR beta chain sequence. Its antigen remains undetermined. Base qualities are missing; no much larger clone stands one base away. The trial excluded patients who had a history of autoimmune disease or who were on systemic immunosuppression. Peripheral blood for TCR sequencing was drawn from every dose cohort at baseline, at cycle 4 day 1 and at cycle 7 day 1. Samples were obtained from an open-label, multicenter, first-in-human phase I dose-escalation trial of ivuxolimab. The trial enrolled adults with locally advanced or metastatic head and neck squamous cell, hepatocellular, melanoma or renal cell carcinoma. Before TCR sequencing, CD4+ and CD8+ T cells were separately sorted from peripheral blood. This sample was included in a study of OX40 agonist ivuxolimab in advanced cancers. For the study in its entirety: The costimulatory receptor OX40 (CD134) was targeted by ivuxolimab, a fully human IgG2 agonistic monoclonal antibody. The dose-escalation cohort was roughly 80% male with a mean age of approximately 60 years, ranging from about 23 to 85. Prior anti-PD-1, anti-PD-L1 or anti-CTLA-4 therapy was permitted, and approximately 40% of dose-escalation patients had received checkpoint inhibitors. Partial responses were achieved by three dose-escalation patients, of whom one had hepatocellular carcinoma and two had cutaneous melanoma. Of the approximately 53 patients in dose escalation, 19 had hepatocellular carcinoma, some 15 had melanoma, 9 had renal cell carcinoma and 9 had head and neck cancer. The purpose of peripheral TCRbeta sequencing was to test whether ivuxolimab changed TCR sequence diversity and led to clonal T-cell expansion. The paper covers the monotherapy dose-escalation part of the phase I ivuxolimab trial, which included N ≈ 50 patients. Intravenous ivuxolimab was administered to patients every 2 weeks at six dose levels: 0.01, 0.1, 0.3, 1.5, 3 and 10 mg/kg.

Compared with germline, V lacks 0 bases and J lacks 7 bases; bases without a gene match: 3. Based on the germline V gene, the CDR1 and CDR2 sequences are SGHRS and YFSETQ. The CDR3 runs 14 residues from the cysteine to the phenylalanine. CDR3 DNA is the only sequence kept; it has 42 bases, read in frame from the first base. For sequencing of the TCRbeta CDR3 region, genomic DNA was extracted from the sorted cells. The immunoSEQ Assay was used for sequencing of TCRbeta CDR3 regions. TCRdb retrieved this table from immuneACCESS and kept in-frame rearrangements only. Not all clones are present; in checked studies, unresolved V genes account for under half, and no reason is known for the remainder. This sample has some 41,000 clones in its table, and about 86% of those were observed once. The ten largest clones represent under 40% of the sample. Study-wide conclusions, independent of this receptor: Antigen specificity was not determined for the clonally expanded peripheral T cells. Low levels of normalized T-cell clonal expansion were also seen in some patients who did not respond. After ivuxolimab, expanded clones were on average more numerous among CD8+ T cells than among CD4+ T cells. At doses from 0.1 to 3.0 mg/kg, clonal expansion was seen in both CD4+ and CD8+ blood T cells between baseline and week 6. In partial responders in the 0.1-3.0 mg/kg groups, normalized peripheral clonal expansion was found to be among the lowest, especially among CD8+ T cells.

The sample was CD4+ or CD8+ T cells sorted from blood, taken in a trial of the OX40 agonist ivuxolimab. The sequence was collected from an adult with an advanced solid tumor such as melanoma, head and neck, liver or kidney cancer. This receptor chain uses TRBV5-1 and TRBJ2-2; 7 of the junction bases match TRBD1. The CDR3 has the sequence CASSLGQGHGELFF. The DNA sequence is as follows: TGCGCCAGCAGCTTGGGACAGGGTCACGGGGAGCTGTTTTTT.